The following is a TCR beta chain sequence with its context. The target antigen is unknown. The authors ran a second PCR of about 6 to 11 cycles using a sample-barcoded 5' primer and a J-beta primer mix. Via MiXCR, TCRdb re-called the 5' RACE reads, giving one row per CDR3 protein. The sample contains 1.8 million or so distinct CDR3 sequences, around 42% of which appear only once. There are 14 residues in the CDR3. Germline V gives CDR1 SQVTM, CDR2 ANQGSEA. The V end lost 6 bases, the J end lost 0 bases, and 12 bases lay between the germline ends. The sample is drawn from a study of blood T cells in healthy people across ages. Study-level points and caveats: Higher naive T cell percentage went strongly together with higher TCR beta diversity.

The gene calls are TRBV29-1 and TRBJ1-3, with D maybe TRBD1 (5 bases). The clonotype comes from a human donor in good health. Sequencing input: blood. The DNA of the CDR3 is TGCAGCGTCAAGACAGAGACCTCTGGAAACACCATATATTTT. It specifies CSVKTETSGNTIYF.